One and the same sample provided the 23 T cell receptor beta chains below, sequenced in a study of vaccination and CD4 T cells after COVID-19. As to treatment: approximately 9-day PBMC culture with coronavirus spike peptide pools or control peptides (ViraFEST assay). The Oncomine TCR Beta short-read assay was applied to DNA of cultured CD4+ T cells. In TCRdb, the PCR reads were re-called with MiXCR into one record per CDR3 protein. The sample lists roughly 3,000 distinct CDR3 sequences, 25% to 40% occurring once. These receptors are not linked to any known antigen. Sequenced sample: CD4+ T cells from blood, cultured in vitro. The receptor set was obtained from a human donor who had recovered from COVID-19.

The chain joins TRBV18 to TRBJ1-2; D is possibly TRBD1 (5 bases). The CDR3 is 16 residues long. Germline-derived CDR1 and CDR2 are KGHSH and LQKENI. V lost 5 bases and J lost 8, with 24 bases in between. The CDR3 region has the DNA TGTGCCAGCTCAGCCCCGGAGGTGGGACTACGGAAGGGCTACACCTTC. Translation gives CASSAPEVGLRKGYTF.

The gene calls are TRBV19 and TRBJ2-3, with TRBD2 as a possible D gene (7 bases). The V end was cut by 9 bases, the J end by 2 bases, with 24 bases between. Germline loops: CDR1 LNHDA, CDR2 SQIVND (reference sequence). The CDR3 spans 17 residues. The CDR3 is CARRSGVRGALTDTQYF. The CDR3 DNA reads TGTGCCAGACGGAGCGGGGTTCGGGGGGCCCTCACAGATACGCAGTATTTT.

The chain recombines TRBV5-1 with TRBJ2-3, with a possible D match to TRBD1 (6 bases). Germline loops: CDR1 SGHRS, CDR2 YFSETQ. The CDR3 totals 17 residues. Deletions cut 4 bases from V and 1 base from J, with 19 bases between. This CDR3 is CASSPTPNRAGTDTQYF. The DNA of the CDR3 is TGCGCCAGCAGCCCAACTCCGAACAGGGCCGGCACAGATACGCAGTATTTT.

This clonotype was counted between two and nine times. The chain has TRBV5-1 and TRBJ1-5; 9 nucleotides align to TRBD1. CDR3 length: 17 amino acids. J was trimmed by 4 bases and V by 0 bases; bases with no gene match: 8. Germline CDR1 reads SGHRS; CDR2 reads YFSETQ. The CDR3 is CASSLGTGDVANQPQHF. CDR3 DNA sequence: TGCGCCAGCAGCTTGGGGACAGGGGATGTAGCAAATCAGCCCCAGCATTTT.

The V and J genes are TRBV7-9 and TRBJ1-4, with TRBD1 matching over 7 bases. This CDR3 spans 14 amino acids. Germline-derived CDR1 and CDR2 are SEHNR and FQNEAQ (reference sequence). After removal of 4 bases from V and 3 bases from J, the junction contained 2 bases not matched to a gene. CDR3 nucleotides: TGTGCCAGCAGCTCCAGGGGGGCTAATGAAAAACTGTTTTTT. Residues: CASSSRGANEKLFF.

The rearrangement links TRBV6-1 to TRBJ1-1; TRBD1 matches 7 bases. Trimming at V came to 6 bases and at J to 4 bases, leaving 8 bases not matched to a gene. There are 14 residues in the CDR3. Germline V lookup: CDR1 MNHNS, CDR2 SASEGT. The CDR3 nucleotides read TGTGCCAGCAGATCCGGGTCAGGGGGCACTGAAGCTTTCTTT. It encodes CASRSGSGGTEAFF.

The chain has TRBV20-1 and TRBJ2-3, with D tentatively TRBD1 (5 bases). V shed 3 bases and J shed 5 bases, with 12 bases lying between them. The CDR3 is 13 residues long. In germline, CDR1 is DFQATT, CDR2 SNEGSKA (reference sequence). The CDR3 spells CSASRSTGDTQYF. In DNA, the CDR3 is TGCAGTGCTAGTCGAAGTACAGGAGATACGCAGTATTTT.

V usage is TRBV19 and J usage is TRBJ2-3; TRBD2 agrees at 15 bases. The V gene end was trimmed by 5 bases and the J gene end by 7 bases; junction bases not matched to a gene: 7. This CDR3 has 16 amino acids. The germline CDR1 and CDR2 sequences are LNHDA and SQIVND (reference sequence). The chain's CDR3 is CASSSGTSGGTYTQYF. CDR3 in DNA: TGTGCCAGTAGTTCCGGGACTAGCGGGGGGACTTATACGCAGTATTTT.

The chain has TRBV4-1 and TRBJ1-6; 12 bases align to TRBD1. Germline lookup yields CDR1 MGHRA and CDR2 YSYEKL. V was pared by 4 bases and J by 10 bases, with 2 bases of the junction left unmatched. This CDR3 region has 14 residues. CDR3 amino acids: CASSRDRGQSPLHF. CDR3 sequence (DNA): TGCGCCAGCAGCCGGGACAGGGGGCAATCACCCCTCCACTTT.

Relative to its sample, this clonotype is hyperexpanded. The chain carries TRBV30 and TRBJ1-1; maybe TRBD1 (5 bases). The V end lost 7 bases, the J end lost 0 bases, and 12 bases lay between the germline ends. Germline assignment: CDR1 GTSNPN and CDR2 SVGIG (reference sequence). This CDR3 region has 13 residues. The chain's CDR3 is CASNRLMNTEAFF. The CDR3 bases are TGTGCCTCCAACAGGCTTATGAACACTGAAGCTTTCTTT.

The DNA of the CDR3 is TGTGCCAGCAGCCCCAGGGGCACCCTAAGCACAGATACGCAGTATTTT. This gives the protein CASSPRGTLSTDTQYF. V is TRBV12-3 or TRBV12-4 and J is TRBJ2-3; D might be TRBD1 (6 bases). The CDR3 length is 16 residues. V dropped 6 bases and J dropped 0 bases, with 16 bases sitting between them.

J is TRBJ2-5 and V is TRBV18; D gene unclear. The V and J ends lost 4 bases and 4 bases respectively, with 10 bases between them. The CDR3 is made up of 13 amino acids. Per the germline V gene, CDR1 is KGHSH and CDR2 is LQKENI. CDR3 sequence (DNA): TGTGCCAGCTCACTTTACAGTTCAGAGACCCAGTACTTC. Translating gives CASSLYSSETQYF.

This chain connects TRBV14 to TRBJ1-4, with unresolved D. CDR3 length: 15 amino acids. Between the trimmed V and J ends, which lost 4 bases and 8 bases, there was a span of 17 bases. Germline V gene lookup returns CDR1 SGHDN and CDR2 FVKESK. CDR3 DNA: TGTGCCAGCAGCCTAAGGAGTGGGGATAGGGAAAAACTGTTTTTT. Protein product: CASSLRSGDREKLFF.

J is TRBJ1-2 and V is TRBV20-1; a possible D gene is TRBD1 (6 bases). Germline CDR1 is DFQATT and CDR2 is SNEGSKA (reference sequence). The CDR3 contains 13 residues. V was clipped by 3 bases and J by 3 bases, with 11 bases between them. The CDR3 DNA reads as TGCAGTGCTAGTTCTCCAGGGGACTATGGCTACACCTTC. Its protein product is CSASSPGDYGYTF.

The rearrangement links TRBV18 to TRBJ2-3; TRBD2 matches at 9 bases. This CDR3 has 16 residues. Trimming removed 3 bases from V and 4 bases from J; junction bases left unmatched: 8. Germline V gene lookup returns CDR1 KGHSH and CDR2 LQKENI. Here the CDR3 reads CASSPTGTSPPDTQYF. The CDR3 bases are TGTGCCAGCTCACCTACCGGGACTAGCCCCCCAGATACGCAGTATTTT.

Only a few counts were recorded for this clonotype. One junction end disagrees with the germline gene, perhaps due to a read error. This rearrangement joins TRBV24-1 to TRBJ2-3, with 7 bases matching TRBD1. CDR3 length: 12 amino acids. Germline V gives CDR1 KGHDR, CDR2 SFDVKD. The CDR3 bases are TGTGCCACCAGTGACGGGACAGAAACGCAGTATTTT. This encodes CATSDGTETQYF.

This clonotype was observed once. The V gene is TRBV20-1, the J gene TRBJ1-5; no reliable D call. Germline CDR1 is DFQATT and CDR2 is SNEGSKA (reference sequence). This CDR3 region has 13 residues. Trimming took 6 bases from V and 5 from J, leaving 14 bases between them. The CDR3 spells CSAIPPGDQPQHF. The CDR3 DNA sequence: TGCAGTGCAATACCCCCCGGGGATCAGCCCCAGCATTTT.

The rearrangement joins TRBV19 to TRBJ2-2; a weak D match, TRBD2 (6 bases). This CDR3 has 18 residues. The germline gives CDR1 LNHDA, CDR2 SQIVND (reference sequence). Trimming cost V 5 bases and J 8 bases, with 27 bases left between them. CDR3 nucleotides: TGTGCCAGTAGTCTCGTTTTTCCAGGATGGGGGGATGGAGGGGAGCTGTTTTTT. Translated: CASSLVFPGWGDGGELFF.

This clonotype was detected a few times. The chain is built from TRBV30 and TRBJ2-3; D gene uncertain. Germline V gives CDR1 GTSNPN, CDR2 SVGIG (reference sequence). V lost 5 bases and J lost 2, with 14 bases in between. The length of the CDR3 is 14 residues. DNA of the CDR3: TGTGCCTGGTCGGGCAATGCCCTCACAGATACGCAGTATTTT. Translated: CAWSGNALTDTQYF.

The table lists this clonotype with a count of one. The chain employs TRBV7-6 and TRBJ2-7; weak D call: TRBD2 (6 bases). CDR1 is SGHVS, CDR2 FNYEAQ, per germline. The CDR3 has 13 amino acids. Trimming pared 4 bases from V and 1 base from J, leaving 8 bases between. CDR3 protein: CASSSGLSYEQYF. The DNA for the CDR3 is TGTGCCAGCAGCTCGGGACTGTCCTACGAGCAGTACTTC.

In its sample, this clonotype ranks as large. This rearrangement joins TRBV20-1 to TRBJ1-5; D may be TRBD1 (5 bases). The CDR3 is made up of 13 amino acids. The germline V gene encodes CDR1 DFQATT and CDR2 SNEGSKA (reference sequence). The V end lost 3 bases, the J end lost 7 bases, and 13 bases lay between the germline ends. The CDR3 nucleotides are TGCAGTGCTAGTGGGGGGAGAGGCCAGCCCCAGCATTTT. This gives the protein CSASGGRGQPQHF.

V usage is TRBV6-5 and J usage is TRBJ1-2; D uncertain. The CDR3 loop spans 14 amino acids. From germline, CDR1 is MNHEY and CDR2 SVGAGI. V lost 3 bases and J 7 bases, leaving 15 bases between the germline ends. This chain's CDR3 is CASSYSAELIGYTF. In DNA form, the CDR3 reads TGTGCCAGCAGTTATTCCGCCGAACTCATTGGCTACACCTTC.

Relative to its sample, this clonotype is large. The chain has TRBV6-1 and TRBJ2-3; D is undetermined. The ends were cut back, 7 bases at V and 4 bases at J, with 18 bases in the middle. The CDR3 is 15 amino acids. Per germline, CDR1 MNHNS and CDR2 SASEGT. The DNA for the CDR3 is TGTGCCAGCACTTTCCAAGCGCTCTCCCCAGATACGCAGTATTTT. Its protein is CASTFQALSPDTQYF.